A selection of T cell receptor beta chains follows, all from one sample in a study of PD-1 blockade in classical Hodgkin lymphoma. The data were produced by immunoSEQ multiplex PCR, yet TCRdb's version contains in-frame clones alone and is incomplete. The table includes approximately 30,000 clones, roughly 80% detected once. Source: peripheral blood mononuclear cells (PBMCs), taken before the second cycle of nivolumab. These receptors were taken from a human donor with classical Hodgkin lymphoma. The CDR3 runs from the conserved cysteine through the conserved F or W. Fields, in order: V gene, J gene, CDR3 protein.

>TRBV14|TRBJ2-3
CASSRGLIHTQYF
>TRBV7-4|TRBJ1-2
CASSLKGGEQVTNYGYTF
>TRBV19|TRBJ2-3
CASSIVGTGGRDTQYF
>TRBV5-1|TRBJ2-1
CASSLGQVYNEQFF
>TRBV11-1|TRBJ2-1
CASSHGQGYEQFF
>TRBV11-3|TRBJ1-1
CASSPSPGQGDTEAFF
>TRBV15|TRBJ1-6
CATSRDRSSPLHF
>TRBV19|TRBJ1-1
CASSIGARNTEAFF
>TRBV4-2|TRBJ1-4
CASSQVKDRDEKLFF
>TRBV28|TRBJ1-4
CASSSRQEKLFF
>TRBV2|TRBJ2-3
CASSERRGSTDTQYF
>TRBV7-2|TRBJ1-4
CASSLADRRDEKLFF
>TRBV27|TRBJ2-7
CASSLKGRDYEQYF
>TRBV5-1|TRBJ2-7
CASSLKGLGGSAKSRYEQYF
>TRBV7-9|TRBJ1-1
CASRVNTEAFF
>TRBV11-3|TRBJ2-7
CASSLPYSEQYF
>TRBV5-5|TRBJ1-1
CASSWDKDAEAFF